This T cell receptor beta chain originates from a study of blood T cell repertoires in COVID-19. Across the study: Samples representing acute and convalescent COVID-19 were sourced from the United States, Italy and Spain.

Unmatched junction bases numbered 6, after V lost 7 bases and J lost 2 bases. CDR1 and CDR2 (germline): WSHSY, SAAADI. The CDR3 is 14 residues long. Participant age was roughly 18 to 100 years, and participants resided in about 25 US areas. Participants reported their clinical history, and cohort assignment relied on those reports. Recovered status in Cohort 3 required two negative PCRs, clearance, or symptom resolution. Generated by immunoSEQ multiplex PCR, the TCRdb table keeps only in-frame clones and is missing some. This sample has about 250,000 clones, with around 82% found just once. Sequencing was performed on PBMCs or T cells enriched from blood (not recorded which). The V gene is TRBV10-2, the J gene TRBJ1-2; 8 nucleotides agree with TRBD1. This TCR came from a man in his forties or fifties who had recovered from COVID-19. For the CDR3, the DNA is TGCGCCAGCACTGGGACAGGCCTAAACTATGGCTACACCTTC. Its translation is CASTGTGLNYGYTF.